Given below is one T cell receptor (beta chain) in context. What it binds is not known. These data originate in a study of shared clonotypes between healthy human individuals. Broader study findings: Generation of non-shared clonotypes was less probable than generation of clonotypes shared by all four donors.

This CDR3 spans 16 amino acids. Losses at the gene ends were 4 bases for V and 6 bases for J; bases not matched to a gene: 9. Germline CDR1 MNHEY, CDR2 SMNVEV (reference sequence). It was at deep level that the assay was run. The assay was immunoSEQ multiplex PCR, and TCRdb's table has in-frame clones only and misses some. The sample yields millions of clones, 93% seen once. This sequence joins TRBV27 and TRBJ2-2; 9 positions agree with TRBD2. Sequenced material: naive CD4+ T cells from PBMCs. Described subset: CD45RA+ positively selected. This sequence originates from a man between 18 and 29 years old in good health. Some clones in this sample may be carry-over from other donors' samples. The CDR3 reads CASSSFSGRAAGELFF. The CDR3 nucleotides are TGTGCCAGCAGTTCTTTTAGCGGGAGAGCGGCCGGGGAGCTGTTTTTT.